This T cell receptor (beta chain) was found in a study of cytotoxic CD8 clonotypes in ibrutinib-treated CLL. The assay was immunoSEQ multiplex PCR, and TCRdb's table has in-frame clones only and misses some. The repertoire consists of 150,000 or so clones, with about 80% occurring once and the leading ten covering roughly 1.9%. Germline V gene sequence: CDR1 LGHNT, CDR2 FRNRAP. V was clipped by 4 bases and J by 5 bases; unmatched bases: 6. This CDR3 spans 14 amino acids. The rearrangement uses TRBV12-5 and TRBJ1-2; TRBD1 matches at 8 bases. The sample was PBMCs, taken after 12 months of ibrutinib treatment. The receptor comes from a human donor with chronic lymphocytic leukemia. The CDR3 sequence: CASGYRTGLYGYTF. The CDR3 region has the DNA TGTGCTAGTGGTTATAGGACAGGGCTTTATGGCTACACCTTC. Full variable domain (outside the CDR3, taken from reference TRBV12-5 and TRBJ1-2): DARVTQTPRHKVTEMGQEVTMRCQPILGHNTVFWYRQTMMQGLELLAYFRNRAPLDDSGMPKDRFSAEMPDATLATLKIQPSEPRDSAVYFCASGYRTGLYGYTFGSGTRLTVV.